These 5 T cell receptor beta chains were all obtained from the same sample, sequenced in a study of cytomegalovirus exposure and HLA in healthy donors. A multiplex PCR was run with 60 Vbeta primers and 13 Jbeta primers. Clones were sequenced by immunoSEQ multiplex PCR, and TCRdb holds only the in-frame ones, with some missing. The table shows around 200,000 clones, with approximately 82% occurring only once. The sequenced sample consisted of PBMCs. The receptor source for this set is a girl aged 2 to 9 in good health and CMV-seropositive.

The chain is built from TRBV19 and TRBJ1-6; 9 bases are a match to TRBD1. Germline CDR1 and CDR2: LNHDA and SQIVND (reference sequence). Germline trimming cut 3 bases from V and 8 bases from J; bases unmatched to any gene: 5. The CDR3 sequence is 15 residues long. The CDR3 loop is CASSMEGQGYSPLHF. The CDR3 region has the DNA TGTGCCAGTAGTATGGAGGGACAGGGATATTCACCCCTCCACTTT.

The CDR3 region is CASSFFGGRAPPSYNEQFF. In nucleotides, the CDR3 is TGTGCCAGCAGCTTCTTTGGGGGCAGGGCCCCCCCCTCCTACAATGAGCAGTTCTTC. The chain is built from TRBV11-2 and TRBJ2-1, with D maybe TRBD1 (6 bases). CDR3 length: 19 amino acids. Germline V lookup: CDR1 SGHAT, CDR2 FQNNGV. V was cut by 3 bases and J by 0 bases, with 21 bases left in between.

The J gene is TRBJ2-1, the V gene TRBV4-2; 7 nucleotides align to TRBD1. Germline loops: CDR1 LGHNA, CDR2 YNFKEQ. CDR3 length: 16 amino acids. The J segment lost 4 bases and the V segment lost 4 bases, leaving 10 bases of the junction unmatched. Here the CDR3 DNA reads TGTGCCAGCAGCCCTCCCGAGGGGGCCGGTTACAATGAGCAGTTCTTC. Translation gives CASSPPEGAGYNEQFF.

The J gene is TRBJ1-4, the V gene TRBV28; D is possibly TRBD1 (5 bases). Germline-derived CDR1 and CDR2 are MDHEN and SYDVKM. The germline V and J ends were trimmed by 7 bases and 8 bases, with 20 bases remaining between them. This CDR3 region has 15 residues. Written as DNA, the CDR3 is TGTGCCAGCACCCCGACCGCCGAGGGGAGGGAAAAACTGTTTTTT. Protein sequence: CASTPTAEGREKLFF.

The genes are TRBV30 and TRBJ2-5, with a tentative D call TRBD1 (5 bases). Matching the DNA end better, TRBJ2-7 makes the J call doubtful. Germline V gene data show CDR1 as GTSNPN and CDR2 as SVGIG (reference sequence). The CDR3 is 13 residues long. CDR3 in DNA: TGTGCCTGGCGACGTGGTGGGGCTTACGAGCAGTACTTC. It codes for CAWRRGGAYEQYF.